This is a list of T cell receptor beta chains from one sample in a study of T cells in Graves' hyperthyroidism and ophthalmopathy. TCRdb re-called the multiplex PCR reads through MiXCR, storing one row per CDR3 protein. The repertoire holds more than 500,000 distinct CDR3 sequences, with roughly 17% as singletons. Sequenced sample: blood. All receptors come from a woman younger than 45 with Graves' hyperthyroidism. Each CDR3 is given with its conserved first and last residue. D genes are given only for firm matches. Part of the rows lack a size; the others show once, few, many or a class for expanded clones.

V: TRBV6-1
D: -
size: many
J: TRBJ2-1
DNA: TGTGCCAGCAGTGCGACTAGGGAAGGTGAGCAGTTCTTC
CDR3: CASSATREGEQFF

V: TRBV15
D: TRBD1
size: few
J: TRBJ2-7
DNA: TGTGCCACCAGCAGAGTAACAGGGGGCCGGTCCGAGCAGTACTTC
CDR3: CATSRVTGGRSEQYF

V: TRBV30
D: -
size: many
J: TRBJ2-7
DNA: TGTGCCTGGAGGCAAACGAGACAAATGGGCGAGCAGTACTTC
CDR3: CAWRQTRQMGEQYF

V: TRBV30
D: -
size: many
J: TRBJ1-5
DNA: TGTGCCTGGAGTTCCGGACAGAAGGATCAGCCCCAGCATTTT
CDR3: CAWSSGQKDQPQHF

V: TRBV6-2/TRBV6-3
D: -
size: few
J: TRBJ2-3
DNA: TGTGCCAGCAGTCAACACCTGAGGGCCCGATCACTCACAGATACGCAGTATTTT
CDR3: CASSQHLRARSLTDTQYF

V: TRBV30
D: -
size: many
J: TRBJ2-1
DNA: TGTGCCTGGAGTAGGACGGGTCGACAGTTCTTC
CDR3: CAWSRTGRQFF

V: TRBV20-1
D: -
size: many
J: TRBJ2-1
DNA: TGCAGTGCTCCCCGGGAGTCTGGGTACAATGAGCAGTTCTTC
CDR3: CSAPRESGYNEQFF

V: TRBV11-2
D: -
size: many
J: TRBJ2-1
DNA: TGTGCCAGCAGCTTTAGCGGTGCTAGGTACAATGAGCAGTTCTTC
CDR3: CASSFSGARYNEQFF

V: TRBV5-5
D: -
size: many
J: TRBJ2-1
DNA: TGTGCCAGCAGCTTGTTGGCGGGCAAGCAGTTCTTC
CDR3: CASSLLAGKQFF

V: TRBV29-1
D: TRBD2
size: -
J: TRBJ2-3
DNA: TGCAGCGTTGGCGGGGGGTATAGCACAGATACGCAGTATTTT
CDR3: CSVGGGYSTDTQYF

V: TRBV7-8
D: -
size: -
J: TRBJ1-1
DNA: TGTGCCAGCAGCTTAGAAAGGACCCCGGGCACTGAAGCTTTCTTT
CDR3: CASSLERTPGTEAFF

V: TRBV20-1
D: -
size: many
J: TRBJ2-3
DNA: TGCAGTGCTCCAACCTCACGGGGGGCCGCAGATACGCAGTATTTT
CDR3: CSAPTSRGAADTQYF

V: TRBV11-2
D: TRBD2
size: many
J: TRBJ2-7
DNA: TGTGCCAGCAACTTAGCGGGAGACGCCTACGAGCAGTACTTC
CDR3: CASNLAGDAYEQYF

V: TRBV5-1
D: -
size: -
J: TRBJ2-7
DNA: TGCGCCAGCAGAACCGCCGCGGTCTCCTACGAGCAGTACTTC
CDR3: CASRTAAVSYEQYF

V: TRBV7-6
D: TRBD1
size: -
J: TRBJ1-2
DNA: TGTGCCAGCAGCTCCGGGACAGGGGTTCGGGGCTACACCTTC
CDR3: CASSSGTGVRGYTF

V: TRBV7-2
D: -
size: few
J: TRBJ2-6
DNA: TGTGCCAGCAGCCGAGGGGGCTCTGGGGCCAACGTCCTGACTTTC
CDR3: CASSRGGSGANVLTF

V: TRBV29-1
D: -
size: many
J: TRBJ2-3
DNA: TGCAGCGTTGATAGAGGTGACGGGATTGCAGATACGCAGTATTTT
CDR3: CSVDRGDGIADTQYF

V: TRBV11-3
D: TRBD1
size: few
J: TRBJ2-4
DNA: TGTGCCAGCAGCGCGGGACAGGATGGATACATTCAGTACTTC
CDR3: CASSAGQDGYIQYF

V: TRBV27
D: TRBD2
size: -
J: TRBJ2-1
DNA: TGTGCCAGCAGTTTACTTTGGCTAGCGGGGCTGGATGAGCAGTTCTTC
CDR3: CASSLLWLAGLDEQFF

V: TRBV5-1
D: -
size: many
J: TRBJ1-1
DNA: TGCGCCAGCAGCTTTACCGGGCCCGACACTGAAGCTTTCTTT
CDR3: CASSFTGPDTEAFF

V: TRBV19
D: -
size: many
J: TRBJ1-1
DNA: TGTGCCAGTAGTATCTCTCAGAACACTGAAGCTTTCTTT
CDR3: CASSISQNTEAFF

V: TRBV28
D: -
size: many
J: TRBJ2-7
DNA: TGTGCCAGCATGGGGAGAATCTACGAGCAGTACTTC
CDR3: CASMGRIYEQYF

V: TRBV2
D: -
size: many
J: TRBJ2-6
DNA: TGTGCCAGCGCTGGTTCTGGGGCCAACGTCCTGACTTTC
CDR3: CASAGSGANVLTF

V: TRBV28
D: -
size: many
J: TRBJ1-1
DNA: TGTGCCAGCAGTTTATCGAGGGGAGGCGGGGGCGGTTTAAGGGCTTTCTTT
CDR3: CASSLSRGGGGGLRAFF

V: TRBV4-1
D: -
size: few
J: TRBJ1-1
DNA: TGCGCCAGCAGCCTTACCCAGGGGACTAACACTGAAGCTTTCTTT
CDR3: CASSLTQGTNTEAFF

V: TRBV2
D: TRBD1
size: few
J: TRBJ1-2
DNA: TGTGCCAGCAGTATCTCCGGGACAGGGAATGGCTACACCTTC
CDR3: CASSISGTGNGYTF

V: TRBV28
D: TRBD2
size: -
J: TRBJ2-1
DNA: TGTGCCAGCAACCTTGGGACTAGCGGGAGGAACAATGAGCAGTTCTTC
CDR3: CASNLGTSGRNNEQFF

V: TRBV12-3/TRBV12-4
D: -
size: few
J: TRBJ2-2
DNA: TGTGCCAGCAGTTTAAGGCCAGCCGGGGAGCTGTTTTTT
CDR3: CASSLRPAGELFF

V: TRBV15
D: TRBD1
size: -
J: TRBJ2-7
DNA: TGTGCCACCAGCAGAGTCCCCGGGACAGGGGACGAGCAGTACTTC
CDR3: CATSRVPGTGDEQYF

V: TRBV28
D: -
size: many
J: TRBJ2-7
DNA: TGTGCCAGCGGCCGGGACTCACACTACGAGCAGTACTTC
CDR3: CASGRDSHYEQYF

V: TRBV27
D: TRBD2
size: few
J: TRBJ2-1
DNA: TGTGCCAGTTCGGGCACTAGCGGGAGTTGGGAGCAGTTCTTC
CDR3: CASSGTSGSWEQFF

V: TRBV19
D: -
size: few
J: TRBJ2-7
DNA: TGTGCCACCTCGGACAGCTACTACGAGCAGTACTTC
CDR3: CATSDSYYEQYF

V: TRBV6-1
D: -
size: many
J: TRBJ1-5
DNA: TGTGCCAGCAGTGAAACACGAGATCAGCCCCAGCATTTT
CDR3: CASSETRDQPQHF

V: TRBV27
D: TRBD1
size: -
J: TRBJ1-2
DNA: TGTGCCAGCAGTTCATTGCCCGGGACAGGGGCCCCTAACTATGGCTACACCTTC
CDR3: CASSSLPGTGAPNYGYTF

V: TRBV20-1
D: -
size: -
J: TRBJ1-6
DNA: TGCAGTGCTAGAGATATCGGAAGCTCCTATAATTCACCCCCCCACTTT
CDR3: CSARDIGSSYNSPPHF

V: TRBV5-5
D: TRBD2
size: many
J: TRBJ2-7
DNA: TGTGCCAGCAGCTCCCGGCGGGGGTCCTACGAGCAGTACTTC
CDR3: CASSSRRGSYEQYF

V: TRBV7-2
D: -
size: many
J: TRBJ2-5
DNA: TGTGCCAGCAGCTTAGATGGGGGCCCAGAGACCCAGTACTTC
CDR3: CASSLDGGPETQYF

V: TRBV15
D: TRBD1
size: many
J: TRBJ1-4
DNA: TGTGCCACCAGCAGAGAAGGGACAGGGACTAATGAAAAACTGTTTTTT
CDR3: CATSREGTGTNEKLFF

V: TRBV6-2/TRBV6-3
D: -
size: -
J: TRBJ2-7
DNA: TGTGCCAGCAGTTACTCGGGACGAAGTGTCTACGAGCAGTACTTC
CDR3: CASSYSGRSVYEQYF

V: TRBV2
D: -
size: many
J: TRBJ1-1
DNA: TGTGCCAGCAGTACCATACAGGGTACTGAAGCTTTCTTT
CDR3: CASSTIQGTEAFF

V: TRBV6-5
D: -
size: -
J: TRBJ2-7
DNA: TGTGCCAGCAGTTATACAACAGGGTCGGGGGAGCAGTACTTC
CDR3: CASSYTTGSGEQYF

V: TRBV20-1
D: -
size: many
J: TRBJ1-1
DNA: TGCAGTGCTAGGCCTGGACTGTGGAACACTGAAGCTTTCTTT
CDR3: CSARPGLWNTEAFF

V: TRBV6-6
D: -
size: -
J: TRBJ1-2
DNA: TGTGCCAGCAGTTACTCGAGATCCCCCGGTTCGAACTATGGCTACACCTTC
CDR3: CASSYSRSPGSNYGYTF

V: TRBV5-1
D: -
size: -
J: TRBJ2-7
DNA: TGCGCCAGCAGCTGGGGGACGCAATCCTACGAGCAGTACTTC
CDR3: CASSWGTQSYEQYF